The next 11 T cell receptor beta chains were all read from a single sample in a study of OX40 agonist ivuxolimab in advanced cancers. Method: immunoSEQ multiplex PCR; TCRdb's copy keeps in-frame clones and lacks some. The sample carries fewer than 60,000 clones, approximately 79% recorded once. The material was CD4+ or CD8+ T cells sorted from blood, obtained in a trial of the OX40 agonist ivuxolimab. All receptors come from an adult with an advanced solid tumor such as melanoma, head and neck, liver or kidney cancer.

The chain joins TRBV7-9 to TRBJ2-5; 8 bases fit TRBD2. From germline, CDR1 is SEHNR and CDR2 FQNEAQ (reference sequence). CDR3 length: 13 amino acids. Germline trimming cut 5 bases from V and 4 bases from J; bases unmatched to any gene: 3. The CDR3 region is CASSRGGPETQYF. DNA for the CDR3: TGTGCCAGCAGCCGGGGGGGGCCAGAGACCCAGTACTTC.

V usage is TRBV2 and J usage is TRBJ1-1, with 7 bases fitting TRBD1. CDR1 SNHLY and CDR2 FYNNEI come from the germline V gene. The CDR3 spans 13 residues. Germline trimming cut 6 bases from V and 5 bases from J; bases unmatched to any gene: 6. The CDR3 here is CASRMTQGTEAFF. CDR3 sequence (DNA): TGTGCCAGCAGGATGACACAGGGGACTGAAGCTTTCTTT.

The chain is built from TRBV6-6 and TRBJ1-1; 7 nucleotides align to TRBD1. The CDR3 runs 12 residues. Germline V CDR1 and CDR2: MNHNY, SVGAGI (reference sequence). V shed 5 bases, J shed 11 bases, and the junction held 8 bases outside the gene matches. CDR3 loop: CASSLRDRRAFF. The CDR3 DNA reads TGTGCCAGCAGTCTAAGGGACAGAAGGGCTTTCTTT.

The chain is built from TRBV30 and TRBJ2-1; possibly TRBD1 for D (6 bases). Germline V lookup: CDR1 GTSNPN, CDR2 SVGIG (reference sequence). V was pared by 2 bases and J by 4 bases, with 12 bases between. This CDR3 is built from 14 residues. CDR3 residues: CAWSRGTPYNEQFF. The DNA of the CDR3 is TGTGCCTGGAGTCGAGGGACACCGTACAATGAGCAGTTCTTC.

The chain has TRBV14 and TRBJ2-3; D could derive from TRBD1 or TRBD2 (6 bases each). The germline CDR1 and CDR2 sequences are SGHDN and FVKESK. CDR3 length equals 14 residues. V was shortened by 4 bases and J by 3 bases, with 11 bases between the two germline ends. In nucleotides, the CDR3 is TGTGCCAGCAGCCTAGGGGGGCGGACAGATACGCAGTATTTT. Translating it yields CASSLGGRTDTQYF.

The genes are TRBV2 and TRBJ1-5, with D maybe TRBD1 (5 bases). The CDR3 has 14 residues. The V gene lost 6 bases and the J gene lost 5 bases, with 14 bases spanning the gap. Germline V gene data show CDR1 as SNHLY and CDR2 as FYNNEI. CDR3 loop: CASRIQRGDQPQHF. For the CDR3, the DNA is TGTGCCAGCAGGATCCAAAGAGGGGATCAGCCCCAGCATTTT.

For the CDR3, the DNA is TGTGCCAGCAGTTTATATCCGCAAGAGACCCAGTACTTC. Translated: CASSLYPQETQYF. J is TRBJ2-5 and V is TRBV27; D remains ambiguous. Trimming left V 1 base short and J 2 bases short, with 5 bases between. CDR1 and CDR2 (germline): MNHEY, SMNVEV (reference sequence). The CDR3 spans 13 residues.

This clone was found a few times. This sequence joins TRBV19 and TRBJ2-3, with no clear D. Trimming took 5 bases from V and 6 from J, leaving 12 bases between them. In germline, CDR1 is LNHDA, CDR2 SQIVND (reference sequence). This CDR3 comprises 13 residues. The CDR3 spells CASSVNPRDTQYF. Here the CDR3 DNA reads TGTGCCAGTAGTGTAAATCCTAGGGATACGCAGTATTTT.

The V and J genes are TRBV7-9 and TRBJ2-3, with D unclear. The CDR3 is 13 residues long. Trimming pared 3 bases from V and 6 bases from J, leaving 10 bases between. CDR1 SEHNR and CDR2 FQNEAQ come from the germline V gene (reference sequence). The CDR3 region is CASSFAARDTQYF. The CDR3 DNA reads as TGTGCCAGCAGCTTTGCGGCCCGGGATACGCAGTATTTT.

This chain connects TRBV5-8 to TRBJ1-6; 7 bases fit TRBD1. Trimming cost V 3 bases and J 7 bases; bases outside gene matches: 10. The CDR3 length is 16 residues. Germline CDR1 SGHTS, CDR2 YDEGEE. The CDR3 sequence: CASSSDRFRQNSPLHF. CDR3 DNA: TGTGCCAGCAGCTCGGACAGGTTTCGGCAAAATTCACCCCTCCACTTT.

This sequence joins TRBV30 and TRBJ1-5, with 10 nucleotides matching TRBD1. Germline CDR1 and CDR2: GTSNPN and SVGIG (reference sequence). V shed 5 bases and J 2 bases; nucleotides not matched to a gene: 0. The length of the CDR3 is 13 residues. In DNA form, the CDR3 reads TGTGCCTGGGGGACAGGGGGCAATCAGCCCCAGCATTTT. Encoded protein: CAWGTGGNQPQHF.